Each of the 31 T cell receptor beta chains below was sequenced from the same sample in a study of T cells in Graves' hyperthyroidism and ophthalmopathy (dated by TCRdb to 2018 to 2020). The library was obtained by multiplex PCR. Sequencing was carried out with an Illumina HiSeq 2000. The TCR beta CDR3 regions were amplified from the RNA transcripts. The first round of RT-PCR for the TCR CDR3 was performed with the HTBI primer set and the Qiagen OneStep RT-PCR kit. The public sequencing data were trimmed at Q25 with fastp and processed into clonotypes with MiXCR by TCRdb, which kept only in-frame beta chains. Rows matching on CDR3 protein sequence are summarized as one entry with the most common DNA and genes. A total of hundreds of thousands of distinct CDR3 sequences appear in this sample, around a sixth of them only once. Over 15% of the sample is held by the ten biggest clonotypes. Source material: blood. The receptor set was obtained from a woman aged 50 to 60 with Graves' hyperthyroidism that later progressed to Graves' ophthalmopathy.

Notes on this clonotype: This may stem from a read error, because a much larger clone lies one nucleotide away. This chain uses TRBV12-3 or TRBV12-4 with TRBJ1-1; weak D call: TRBD1 (5 bases). Trimming took 8 bases from V and 7 from J, leaving 20 bases between them. The length of the CDR3 is 14 residues. The CDR3 region is CASGPPTGVGEAFF. The CDR3 DNA is TGTGCCAGCGGCCCGCCTACGGGGGTAGGTGAAGCTTTCTTT.

This clonotype has at least ten counts. The V call is TRBV7-9, the J call TRBJ2-7; 7 positions agree with TRBD1. From germline, CDR1 is SEHNR and CDR2 FQNEAQ (reference sequence). The CDR3 runs 16 residues. J was trimmed by 6 bases and V by 2 bases; bases with no gene match: 13. CDR3 region: CASSLRGRSILGEQYF. For the CDR3, the DNA is TGTGCCAGCAGCTTAAGGGGGCGGTCAATATTGGGCGAGCAGTACTTC.

In this sample, this clonotype turned up a few times. The chain combines TRBV27 with TRBJ1-6; D is ambiguous. Germline CDR1 reads MNHEY; CDR2 reads SMNVEV (reference sequence). The CDR3 contains 15 residues. Between the trimmed V and J ends, which lost 1 base and 9 bases, there was a span of 13 bases. The CDR3 nucleotides are TGTGCCAGCAGTTTATTGAGGGAGCGGGGTTCACCCCTCCACTTT. Protein sequence: CASSLLRERGSPLHF.

This clonotype was detected only once. Germline and junction disagree at one end, which may indicate a read error. The J gene is TRBJ1-2, the V gene TRBV15; perhaps TRBD1 as D (6 bases). This CDR3 has 15 residues. Germline CDR1 and CDR2: LNHNV and YYDKDF (reference sequence). The CDR3 reads CTTSWGAEEVYGYTF. In nucleotides, the CDR3 is TGTACCACCAGCTGGGGGGCTGAGGAGGTTTATGGCTACACCTTC.

There are many counts of this clonotype. The chain joins TRBV12-3 or TRBV12-4 to TRBJ1-1; D remains ambiguous. The CDR3 sequence is 14 residues long. V lost 7 bases and J 2 bases, leaving 14 bases between the germline ends. The CDR3 loop is CASKNNRRNTEAFF. CDR3 DNA sequence: TGTGCCAGCAAGAACAATCGAAGAAACACTGAAGCTTTCTTT.

In its sample, this clonotype was seen many times. V gene TRBV12-3 or TRBV12-4 combines with J gene TRBJ2-7; D gene ambiguous. V was cut by 1 base and J by 1 base, with 8 bases left in between. This CDR3 is 14 amino acids long. This chain's CDR3 is CASSLGPASYEQYF. CDR3 nucleotide sequence: TGTGCCAGCAGTTTAGGTCCGGCGTCCTACGAGCAGTACTTC.

This clonotype showed up just once. The V call is TRBV20-1, the J call TRBJ1-2; 11 nucleotides match TRBD1. The CDR3 has 14 residues. V shed 3 bases, J shed 4 bases, and the junction held 4 bases outside the gene matches. Germline CDR1 DFQATT, CDR2 SNEGSKA (reference sequence). The CDR3 coding sequence is TGCAGTGCTAGCCGGGACAGGGGGTCCTATGGCTACACCTTC. The encoded protein is CSASRDRGSYGYTF.

The chain employs TRBV11-2 and TRBJ2-7; 8 bases align to TRBD1. Germline-derived CDR1 and CDR2 are SGHAT and FQNNGV. This CDR3 is built from 14 residues. V was clipped by 0 bases and J by 3 bases; unmatched bases: 1. DNA of the CDR3: TGTGCCAGCAGCTTAGATGGACAGGGCTACGAGCAGTACTTC. Its protein product is CASSLDGQGYEQYF. Combining the CDR3 with reference TRBV11-2 and TRBJ2-7 gives the whole variable domain EAGVAQSPRYKIIEKRQSVAFWCNPISGHATLYWYQQILGQGPKLLIQFQNNGVVDDSQLPKDRFSAERLKGVDSTLKIQPAKLEDSAVYLCASSLDGQGYEQYFGPGTRLTVT.

Comments on this clonotype: Being one base from a much bigger clone, this may be a read error. The chain uses TRBV6-6 and TRBJ2-7; no definite D call. The V gene's germline CDR1 is MNHNY and CDR2 SVGAGI (reference sequence). The CDR3 length is 15 residues. For the CDR3, the DNA is TGTGCCGGCAGTTACTCTGCCCTGGGCTACTACGAGCAGTACTTC. This encodes CAGSYSALGYYEQYF.

This clonotype turned up a few times. This chain links TRBV10-2 with TRBJ1-2, with D unclear. V dropped 3 bases and J dropped 4 bases, with 12 bases sitting between them. This CDR3 is 14 amino acids long. Germline V gene lookup returns CDR1 WSHSY and CDR2 SAAADI. The CDR3 region is CASSEEGPGYGYTF. The CDR3 DNA reads TGCGCCAGCAGTGAAGAAGGGCCTGGCTATGGCTACACCTTC.

This clonotype was picked up many times. The chain uses TRBV18 and TRBJ2-3, with 8 bases lining up with TRBD1. Per germline, CDR1 KGHSH and CDR2 LQKENI. The V segment lost 3 bases and the J segment 6 bases; nucleotides outside the gene matches: 14. The CDR3 extends over 17 amino acids. The CDR3 DNA follows: TGTGCCAGCTCACCTCCGGGACAGGTCTTCTTAAGGGATACGCAGTATTTT. Its translation is CASSPPGQVFLRDTQYF.

This clonotype was counted many times. The CDR3 loop is CASSLGYANTEAFF. The CDR3 DNA sequence: TGTGCCAGCAGTTTGGGGTACGCGAACACTGAAGCTTTCTTT. V gene TRBV28 combines with J gene TRBJ1-1; unclear D gene. The CDR3 runs 14 residues. Germline loops: CDR1 MDHEN, CDR2 SYDVKM. Trimming took 3 bases from V and 1 from J, leaving 9 bases between them.

The genes are TRBV7-9 and TRBJ2-6, with 8 bases identical to TRBD1. Germline trimming cut 4 bases from V and 15 bases from J; bases unmatched to any gene: 2. This CDR3 region has 11 residues. CDR1 is SEHNR and CDR2 is FQNEAQ in the germline V gene (reference sequence). The CDR3 DNA sequence: TGTGCCAGCAGCTGGGACAGGACCCTGACTTTC. The encoded protein is CASSWDRTLTF.

This clonotype was counted ten times or more. The chain carries TRBV7-9 and TRBJ2-1; 7 bases are shared with TRBD2. Germline CDR1 is SEHNR and CDR2 is FQNEAQ (reference sequence). This CDR3 region has 17 residues. V lost 5 bases and J lost 5; bases outside the gene matches: 15. As DNA, the CDR3 is TGTGCCAGCAGCCAAGGGTTCGGCGAGCGGGGTGACAATGAGCAGTTCTTC. Its protein is CASSQGFGERGDNEQFF.

Worth noting for this clonotype: The junction departs from germline at one end; a sequencing error may be responsible. The chain uses TRBV9 and TRBJ2-1; 13 positions match TRBD2. CDR1 and CDR2 (germline): SGDLS, YYNGEE. The CDR3 has 16 residues. For the CDR3, the DNA is TGTGCCAGCACCCGGACTAGCGGGGGATCCTACAGTGAGCAGTTCTTC. Its translation is CASTRTSGGSYSEQFF.

The V call is TRBV10-2, the J call TRBJ2-7, with D possibly called TRBD1 or TRBD2 (6 bases each). CDR1 is WSHSY and CDR2 is SAAADI in the germline V gene. V lost 7 bases and J lost 2, with 15 bases in between. The CDR3 length is 14 residues. DNA of the CDR3: TGCGCCAGCAACGAGGGGGGCAAGACCTACGAGCAGTACTTC. Its translation: CASNEGGKTYEQYF.

This clonotype was found many times. This rearrangement joins TRBV9 to TRBJ2-7; unclear D gene. The germline V gene encodes CDR1 SGDLS and CDR2 YYNGEE. The V and J ends lost 2 bases and 7 bases respectively, with 13 bases between them. This CDR3 contains 13 residues. CDR3 sequence: CASSVRTNGEQYF. The CDR3 DNA is TGTGCCAGCAGCGTCCGGACCAACGGGGAGCAGTACTTC.

Ten or more counts support this clonotype. The chain employs TRBV20-1 and TRBJ1-4; 10 nucleotides agree with TRBD1. V dropped 4 bases and J dropped 7; count of bases not matched to a gene: 3. In germline, CDR1 is DFQATT, CDR2 SNEGSKA (reference sequence). The CDR3 runs to 13 residues. DNA of the CDR3: TGCAGTGCTACCGGGACAGGGGCTGAAAAACTGTTTTTT. It specifies CSATGTGAEKLFF.

This clonotype was observed at least ten times. The V and J genes are TRBV6-1 and TRBJ2-7; perhaps TRBD1 as D (6 bases). Germline V gene data show CDR1 as MNHNS and CDR2 as SASEGT. This CDR3 comprises 15 residues. The V and J ends lost 6 bases and 3 bases respectively, with 18 bases between them. The CDR3 loop is CASSSRDKGSYEQYF. The CDR3 nucleotides read TGTGCCAGCAGCTCCCGGGACAAGGGTAGCTACGAGCAGTACTTC.

In this sample, this clonotype turned up many times. J is TRBJ2-7 and V is TRBV12-3 or TRBV12-4, with 11 bases lining up with TRBD1. The CDR3 spans 14 residues. Trimming cost V 6 bases and J 5 bases; bases outside gene matches: 6. The CDR3 DNA follows: TGTGCCAGCAGGCAGGGACAGGGGGTGGACGAGCAGTACTTC. This sequence encodes CASRQGQGVDEQYF.

This clonotype was counted many times. The V call is TRBV5-1, the J call TRBJ2-7; D assignment may be TRBD1 or TRBD2 (5 bases each). Deletions cut 5 bases from V and 6 bases from J, with 15 bases between. The CDR3 totals 13 residues. Germline CDR1 SGHRS, CDR2 YFSETQ. Here the CDR3 DNA reads TGCGCCAGCAGTTACGGGGCCCTGGGCGAGCAGTACTTC. Residues: CASSYGALGEQYF.

Ten or more counts support this clonotype. At one of its ends the junction is not consistent with the germline gene, which may arise from a read error. V is TRBV12-3 or TRBV12-4 and J is TRBJ2-3; D gene uncertain. This CDR3 has 14 amino acids. CDR3 nucleotides: TGTGCCAGCAGTTTCTTACAGAGCAAAGATACGCAGTATTTT. Protein sequence: CASSFLQSKDTQYF.

This clonotype was found a few times. The chain uses TRBV7-3 and TRBJ2-2; 9 bases line up with TRBD1. The CDR3 sequence is 17 residues long. J was trimmed by 7 bases and V by 5 bases; bases with no gene match: 14. The V gene's germline CDR1 is SGHTA and CDR2 FQGTGA. The CDR3 DNA sequence: TGTGCCAGCAGCGAGGGGGACAGGGCCGCGTTTGGCGGGGAGCTGTTTTTT. Its protein is CASSEGDRAAFGGELFF.

Many counts were recorded for this clonotype. This sequence joins TRBV6-1 and TRBJ2-7; maybe TRBD2 (6 bases). V gave up 5 bases and J gave up 6 bases, with 11 bases separating them. Germline assignment: CDR1 MNHNS and CDR2 SASEGT. CDR3 size: 12 residues. CDR3: CASSREVVEQYF. DNA of the CDR3: TGTGCCAGCAGTAGGGAGGTGGTCGAGCAGTACTTC.

The rearrangement uses TRBV2 and TRBJ1-2; unclear D gene. V was pared by 3 bases and J by 4 bases, with 9 bases between. Germline values: CDR1 SNHLY, CDR2 FYNNEI. The CDR3 runs 13 residues. CDR3 nucleotide sequence: TGTGCCAGCAGTGATGTTAAAGGCTATGGCTACACCTTC. Translation gives CASSDVKGYGYTF. The whole variable domain, filled in from reference TRBV2 and TRBJ1-2, reads EPEVTQTPSHQVTQMGQEVILRCVPISNHLYFYWYRQILGQKVEFLVSFYNNEISEKSEIFDDQFSVERPDGSNFTLKIRSTKLEDSAMYFCASSDVKGYGYTFGSGTRLTVV.

This clonotype was picked up many times. The chain couples TRBV2 to TRBJ2-5; maybe TRBD1 (5 bases). The germline V and J ends were trimmed by 8 bases and 1 base, with 11 bases remaining between them. This CDR3 contains 13 residues. The germline CDR1 and CDR2 sequences are SNHLY and FYNNEI. CDR3 DNA: TGTGCCAGCCATTTGGGGCTCCAAGAGACCCAGTACTTC. It is translated as CASHLGLQETQYF.

The table lists this clonotype with a few counts. V is TRBV7-2 and J is TRBJ1-2; D unresolved. The V gene lost 3 bases and the J gene lost 8 bases, with 4 bases spanning the gap. The CDR3 spans 10 residues. Germline V gene sequence: CDR1 SGHTA, CDR2 FQGNSA. The CDR3 protein is CASSFWGYTF. CDR3 coding DNA: TGTGCCAGCAGCTTTTGGGGCTACACCTTC.

This clonotype was seen a few times. V is TRBV28 and J is TRBJ2-7; D is perhaps TRBD1 or TRBD2 (5 bases each). Per the germline V gene, CDR1 is MDHEN and CDR2 is SYDVKM. The CDR3 sequence is 16 residues long. V lost 3 bases, J lost 2 bases, and 17 bases lay in between. The chain's CDR3 is CASSFDFGDGAYEQYF. CDR3 bases: TGTGCCAGCAGTTTTGACTTTGGGGACGGGGCCTACGAGCAGTACTTC.

The chain uses TRBV12-3 or TRBV12-4 and TRBJ1-2, with no clear D. The V and J ends lost 3 bases and 8 bases respectively, with 13 bases between them. The CDR3 runs to 13 residues. The CDR3 loop is CASSLGRRRGYTF. The DNA of the CDR3 is TGTGCCAGCAGTTTGGGAAGGCGCCGGGGCTACACCTTC.

This clonotype was counted a few times. The genes are TRBV4-1 and TRBJ1-1, with D perhaps TRBD1 (6 bases). Germline CDR1 and CDR2: MGHRA and YSYEKL. CDR3 length: 18 amino acids. Between the trimmed V and J ends, which lost 0 bases and 4 bases, there was a span of 21 bases. The CDR3 nucleotides read TGCGCCAGCAGCCAAGAAATCTTCACGGGGGGCCGGAGCACTGAAGCTTTCTTT. This translates into CASSQEIFTGGRSTEAFF.

Concerning this clonotype itself: One end of the junction does not line up with germline, which may come from a read error. The V gene is TRBV6-1, the J gene TRBJ1-1, with D possibly being TRBD1 (5 bases). This CDR3 region has 15 residues. Germline V gene sequence: CDR1 MNHNS, CDR2 SASEGT. Here the CDR3 reads CASSGTGTQNAEAFF. The CDR3 nucleotides are TGTGCCAGCAGTGGTACGGGGACCCAGAACGCTGAAGCTTTCTTT.